The 15 T cell receptor beta chains below come from one sample, sequenced in a study of cytomegalovirus exposure and HLA in healthy donors. PCR employed 60 Vbeta and 13 Jbeta primers. Data came from immunoSEQ multiplex PCR; TCRdb stores just in-frame clones and leaves some out. The table gives roughly 140,000 clones; the top ten clones make up 0.9% to 1% of it. Sequencing input: PBMCs. Source of these receptors: a male donor in good health and CMV-seronegative.

The rearrangement uses TRBV5-1 and TRBJ1-3, with 9 positions matching TRBD1. The V gene end was trimmed by 4 bases and the J gene end by 3 bases; junction bases not matched to a gene: 17. CDR1 SGHRS and CDR2 YFSETQ come from the germline V gene. This CDR3 has 19 residues. CDR3 residues: CASSAMGDRASKDGNTIYF. The CDR3 nucleotides are TGCGCCAGCAGCGCCATGGGGGACAGGGCGTCTAAAGATGGAAACACCATATATTTT.

CDR3 residues: CSVAEINEQFF. The CDR3 bases are TGCAGCGTAGCGGAAATCAATGAGCAGTTCTTC. The genes are TRBV29-1 and TRBJ2-1; possible D gene TRBD2, 5 bases. The V end was cut by 6 bases, the J end by 6 bases, with 9 bases between. This CDR3 is built from 11 residues. Germline V CDR1 and CDR2: SQVTM, ANQGSEA.

The V and J genes are TRBV4-2 and TRBJ1-1; D ambiguous. Trimming took 4 bases from V and 1 from J, leaving 13 bases between them. The CDR3 extends over 15 amino acids. Germline-derived CDR1 and CDR2 are LGHNA and YNFKEQ. The CDR3 is CASSPPAGSNTEAFF. The CDR3 DNA reads as TGTGCCAGCAGCCCCCCGGCCGGGTCGAACACTGAAGCTTTCTTT.

V and J are TRBV29-1 and TRBJ1-1; D call uncertain. From germline, CDR1 is SQVTM and CDR2 ANQGSEA. The CDR3 length is 13 residues. The germline V and J ends were trimmed by 4 bases and 1 base, with 10 bases remaining between them. CDR3 DNA sequence: TGCAGCGTTGGGCACTCAGGGAACACTGAAGCTTTCTTT. This codes for CSVGHSGNTEAFF.

The CDR3 sequence is CASSHRLAGVGWETQYF. CDR3 sequence (DNA): TGTGCCAGCAGCCACCGACTAGCGGGAGTCGGTTGGGAGACCCAGTACTTC. The V gene is TRBV7-9, the J gene TRBJ2-5; TRBD2 agrees at 12 bases. Looked up from germline, CDR1 is SEHNR and CDR2 is FQNEAQ (reference sequence). CDR3 length equals 17 residues. With V trimmed by 5 bases and J by 5 bases, 12 bases remained unmatched.

This chain's CDR3 is CASISVGARGGNTIYF. For the CDR3, the DNA is TGTGCCAGCATATCTGTGGGGGCCAGAGGAGGAAACACCATATATTTT. This chain joins TRBV28 and TRBJ1-3; D might be TRBD1 (6 bases). The CDR3 runs to 16 residues. Looked up from germline, CDR1 is MDHEN and CDR2 is SYDVKM. Trimming took 7 bases from V and 4 from J, leaving 20 bases between them.

V gene TRBV5-8 combines with J gene TRBJ1-2; maybe TRBD1 (5 bases). The length of the CDR3 is 13 residues. The germline V gene encodes CDR1 SGHTS and CDR2 YDEGEE. Trimming took 0 bases from V and 4 from J, leaving 7 bases between them. The CDR3 DNA sequence: TGTGCCAGCAGCTTGGGACAGATCTATGGCTACACCTTC. Translating it yields CASSLGQIYGYTF.

In regard to this clone: Other DNA sequences of this sample code for an identical CDR3. The genes are TRBV6-5 and TRBJ1-1; D is unclear. V lost 0 bases to trimming and J lost 2 bases, with 4 bases between them. The CDR3 totals 13 residues. Germline CDR1 and CDR2: MNHEY and SVGAGI. The CDR3 coding sequence is TGTGCCAGCAGTTACTCACAAAACACTGAAGCTTTCTTT. Protein product: CASSYSQNTEAFF.

The chain joins TRBV5-1 to TRBJ2-6, with D possibly being TRBD1 (5 bases). Trimming stripped 0 bases from V and 0 bases from J, with 16 bases between. The germline gives CDR1 SGHRS, CDR2 YFSETQ. The CDR3 is 19 residues long. CDR3 DNA sequence: TGCGCCAGCAGCTTGGCCGCAGGGCAGGGCCCCTCTGGGGCCAACGTCCTGACTTTC. Translating it yields CASSLAAGQGPSGANVLTF.

This chain connects TRBV7-9 to TRBJ2-5, with 13 bases matching TRBD2. CDR3 length: 18 amino acids. From germline, CDR1 is SEHNR and CDR2 FQNEAQ (reference sequence). V shed 3 bases and J 1 base; nucleotides not matched to a gene: 8. The CDR3 protein is CASSFRMGLAGLQETQYF. The CDR3 coding sequence is TGTGCCAGCAGCTTCCGCATGGGACTAGCGGGGCTCCAAGAGACCCAGTACTTC.

In regard to this clone: One end of the junction does not line up with germline, which may come from a read error. This chain uses TRBV30 with TRBJ1-1; maybe TRBD1 (5 bases). The CDR3 totals 15 residues. In germline, CDR1 is GTSNPN, CDR2 SVGIG (reference sequence). CDR3 DNA sequence: TGTGCCGGGAGTGTGGCAGGGTTCCTGAACACTGAAGCTTTCTTT. Amino acids: CAGSVAGFLNTEAFF.

The J gene is TRBJ1-2, the V gene TRBV5-6, with 7 bases lining up with TRBD1. Trimming took 4 bases from V and 1 from J; bases not matched to a gene: 10. Germline loops: CDR1 SGHDT, CDR2 YYEEEE. This CDR3 has 16 residues. The CDR3 DNA follows: TGTGCCAGCAGCGACCGGGACAGCGAGATTAACTATGGCTACACCTTC. Residues: CASSDRDSEINYGYTF.

The chain uses TRBV9 and TRBJ2-5, with D possibly matching TRBD2 (7 bases). V lost 4 bases to trimming and J lost 1 base, with 17 bases between them. Germline V gene lookup returns CDR1 SGDLS and CDR2 YYNGEE. The CDR3 has 16 residues. In DNA form, the CDR3 reads TGTGCCAGCAGCCCCGGGGGCGGGAGAGTCCAAGAGACCCAGTACTTC. Its protein product is CASSPGGGRVQETQYF.

This sequence joins TRBV18 and TRBJ1-1; possible D gene TRBD1, 6 bases. V lost 3 bases and J 0 bases, leaving 11 bases between the germline ends. CDR3 size: 15 residues. CDR1 and CDR2 from the germline V gene are KGHSH and LQKENI. CDR3 sequence (DNA): TGTGCCAGCTCACCTACCCAGGGGATGAACACTGAAGCTTTCTTT. Amino acid sequence: CASSPTQGMNTEAFF.

CDR3 sequence (DNA): TGTGCCAGCAGCCCCGTCCTCAGGGGGAACACTGAAGCTTTCTTT. This gives the protein CASSPVLRGNTEAFF. The chain employs TRBV5-6 and TRBJ1-1; TRBD1 is a possible D gene (6 bases). The germline gives CDR1 SGHDT, CDR2 YYEEEE. The CDR3 extends over 15 amino acids. Between the trimmed V and J ends, which lost 4 bases and 1 base, there was a span of 14 bases. Complete variable domain (other parts from reference TRBV5-6 and TRBJ1-1): DAGVTQSPTHLIKTRGQQVTLRCSPKSGHDTVSWYQQALGQGPQFIFQYYEEEERQRGNFPDRFSGHQFPNYSSELNVNALLLGDSALYLCASSPVLRGNTEAFFGQGTRLTVV.